This TCR beta chain was obtained from a study of tumor and adjacent non-tumor tissue in lung cancer. Notes on this clonotype: Its antigen is undetermined. Mismatch with germline at one junction end may stem from a read error.

Three rounds of nested PCR, following a modified ARM-PCR protocol, produced the TCRbeta library. One entry per CDR3 protein results from TCRdb running MiXCR on the multiplex PCR reads. The profile covers 89,000 or so distinct CDR3 sequences, with about three fifths appearing a single time and around 14% taken by the ten largest. Notes on the study in general: Tumor repertoires had a smaller top 100 clone share than normal lung.

The template was RNA from unsorted bulk tissue. Donors were chemotherapy-naive, newly diagnosed lung cancer surgical patients in China, August–late 2014. Material for sequencing was lung tumor tissue. This receptor was identified in a man aged 70-80 years with non-small cell lung cancer.

The CDR3 region has the DNA TGCGCCTGCAGCTTCACTTCTAGCGGGATCTTAGATACGCAGTATTTT. Protein product: CACSFTSSGILDTQYF. This chain connects TRBV5-1 to TRBJ2-3; 9 bases are a match to TRBD2. There are 16 residues in the CDR3. The germline CDR1 and CDR2 sequences are SGHRS and YFSETQ.